Following are 10 T cell receptor beta chains from one sample sequenced in a study of T cells in Graves' hyperthyroidism and ophthalmopathy. Amplified TCR beta CDR3 regions derived from RNA transcripts. The TCR CDR3 was amplified in a first-round RT-PCR using the HTBI primer set. TCRdb independently ran MiXCR on the multiplex PCR reads; one entry per CDR3 protein. The table shows around 250,000 distinct CDR3 sequences, with 13% to 15% occurring only once. The sequenced sample was blood. The source is a woman aged 40-49 years with Graves' hyperthyroidism that later progressed to Graves' ophthalmopathy.

This clonotype was seen at least ten times. The J gene is TRBJ1-1, the V gene TRBV28; no reliable D call. Trimming took 3 bases from V and 2 from J, leaving 4 bases between them. This CDR3 region has 12 residues. In germline, CDR1 is MDHEN, CDR2 SYDVKM. This CDR3 is CASSFDNTEAFF. As DNA, the CDR3 is TGTGCCAGCAGTTTTGATAACACTGAAGCTTTCTTT.

This clonotype was observed a handful of times. The chain links TRBV11-3 to TRBJ1-2; 10 bases match TRBD1. After removal of 0 bases from V and 8 bases from J, the junction contained 0 bases not matched to a gene. Per germline, CDR1 SGHNT and CDR2 YENEEA. There are 13 residues in the CDR3. CDR3 coding DNA: TGTGCCAGCAGCTTAGAGACAGGGGGCGGCTACACCTTC. This gives the protein CASSLETGGGYTF.

This clonotype appeared a few times. The V call is TRBV3-1, the J call TRBJ1-1; TRBD1 matches 9 bases. Looked up from germline, CDR1 is LGHDT and CDR2 is YNNKEL (reference sequence). V dropped 4 bases and J dropped 1; count of bases not matched to a gene: 4. The CDR3 has 15 amino acids. In nucleotides, the CDR3 is TGTGCCAGCAGCCCCTGGGACAGGGCGAACACTGAAGCTTTCTTT. Translation: CASSPWDRANTEAFF.

This clonotype has a count of ten or more. V usage is TRBV5-1 and J usage is TRBJ1-4, with 7 positions matching TRBD1. Germline assignment: CDR1 SGHRS and CDR2 YFSETQ. The ends lost 0 bases at V and 8 bases at J; junction bases unmatched: 13. The CDR3 totals 17 residues. CDR3 in amino acids: CASSLGPTQGKGEKLFF. The CDR3 DNA reads as TGCGCCAGCAGCTTGGGGCCGACACAGGGGAAAGGGGAAAAACTGTTTTTT.

This clonotype was counted at least ten times. The chain has TRBV5-1 and TRBJ2-7, with no clear D. The ends were cut back, 0 bases at V and 3 bases at J, with 10 bases in the middle. Germline-derived CDR1 and CDR2 are SGHRS and YFSETQ. The CDR3 length is 14 residues. The CDR3 loop reads CASSLVGGNYEQYF. The DNA of the CDR3 is TGCGCCAGCAGCTTGGTGGGCGGCAACTACGAGCAGTACTTC.

This chain joins TRBV20-1 and TRBJ2-5; D gene ambiguous. Per the germline V gene, CDR1 is DFQATT and CDR2 is SNEGSKA (reference sequence). The CDR3 spans 12 residues. Between the trimmed V and J ends, which lost 0 bases and 7 bases, there was a span of 9 bases. Here the CDR3 reads CSARDRLTTQYF. The CDR3 region has the DNA TGCAGTGCTAGAGACCGCTTAACGACCCAGTACTTC.

The chain has TRBV19 and TRBJ2-5; D might be TRBD1 or TRBD2, each matching 5 bases. The CDR3 contains 13 residues. Trimming took off 6 bases at V and 2 bases at J, with 10 bases between the two ends. Germline lookup yields CDR1 LNHDA and CDR2 SQIVND (reference sequence). The CDR3 bases are TGTGCCAGTAGCTGGGGCGGGCAAGAGACCCAGTACTTC. Amino acid sequence: CASSWGGQETQYF. The full variable domain, with the rest looked up from reference TRBV19 and TRBJ2-5, is DGGITQSPKYLFRKEGQNVTLSCEQNLNHDAMYWYRQDPGQGLRLIYYSQIVNDFQKGDIAEGYSVSREKKESFPLTVTSAQKNPTAFYLCASSWGGQETQYFGPGTRLLVL.

This clonotype occurred many times. The chain employs TRBV28 and TRBJ2-1, with 12 bases fitting TRBD2. This CDR3 has 18 amino acids. Germline CDR1 is MDHEN and CDR2 is SYDVKM. Trimming at V came to 2 bases and at J to 9 bases, leaving 14 bases not matched to a gene. CDR3 protein: CASSLPMASGGVIVEQFF. CDR3 bases: TGTGCCAGCAGTTTACCCATGGCTAGCGGGGGGGTAATCGTTGAGCAGTTCTTC.

This clonotype has ten or more counts. The chain employs TRBV29-1 and TRBJ2-7, with 10 bases fitting TRBD1. CDR3 length: 14 residues. CDR1 and CDR2 (germline): SQVTM, ANQGSEA. The V and J ends lost 5 bases and 5 bases, in that order; junction bases with no gene match: 9. Here the CDR3 reads CSVSLGTGAHEQYF. The CDR3 bases are TGCAGCGTTTCCCTGGGGACAGGGGCCCACGAGCAGTACTTC.

Many counts were recorded for this clonotype. The V gene is TRBV6-5, the J gene TRBJ2-2, with TRBD2 matching 9 bases. This CDR3 comprises 18 residues. The V gene end was trimmed by 0 bases and the J gene end by 4 bases; junction bases not matched to a gene: 9. Germline CDR1 and CDR2: MNHEY and SVGAGI. The CDR3 coding sequence is TGTGCCAGCAGTTACTCGGTACTAGCGGGCCCAGGCACCGGGGAGCTGTTTTTT. This translates into CASSYSVLAGPGTGELFF.